This TCR beta chain was captured in a study of CD8 T cells in ankylosing spondylitis. Trimming took 5 bases from V and 4 from J, leaving 11 bases between them. CDR3 length: 13 residues. CDR1 is LNHDA and CDR2 is SQIVND in the germline V gene (reference sequence). TCRdb recomputed calls from the 5' RACE reads with MiXCR, one row per CDR3 protein. Found here are around 150,000 distinct CDR3 sequences, approximately 20% of them singletons; the top ten hold approximately 7.8%. This clonotype was counted many times. Its antigen remains unknown. Study conclusions and caveats: Disease-linked clones proved CD8+ and comparatively uncommon in peripheral blood. According to the report, clones linked to the disease were significantly enriched in matched synovial fluid samples taken from ankylosing spondylitis patients. Earlier work had already found some motif variants in reactive arthritis synovial fluid and blood.

This clonotype was obtained from a male donor with ankylosing spondylitis or in good health (not recorded which). Sequencing used blood, either unsorted or a sorted T cell fraction (not recorded which). The V and J genes are TRBV19 and TRBJ2-5, with D unclear. CDR3 DNA: TGTGCCAGTAGTGCCGCTCTTCGAGAGACCCAGTACTTC. It yields the protein CASSAALRETQYF.